This T cell receptor (beta chain) was profiled in a study of metastatic and nonmetastatic thyroid tumors. Study-level information: Repertoires from blood and tumor or nodule tissue of malignant and benign thyroid patients were compared. General study points: Malignant thyroid tumors reportedly had TCR beta diversity that was significantly higher than in benign nodules, in blood and tumor.

Every patient was untreated before thyroid surgery. The CDR3 sequence is 14 residues long. V was clipped by 2 bases and J by 12 bases, with 17 bases between them. Germline V gives CDR1 MNHEY, CDR2 SMNVEV (reference sequence). In the source study's methods: What underpinned the distant-metastasis classifier for papillary thyroid cancer was the set of CDR3 differences across clinicopathological groups. TCRdb ran MiXCR on the PCR reads. The V and J calls shown here were made by TCRdb, not taken from the authors' results. This table has thousands of clones, approximately 32% appearing once. This clone was seen a few times. The antigen is unknown.

The receptor's source is a female donor with papillary thyroid cancer or a benign thyroid nodule (not recorded which). Some clones in this sample may be carry-over from other donors' samples. The chain has TRBV27 and TRBJ1-5; no definite D call. Sequences were obtained from adjacent normal tissue. The CDR3, as DNA: TGTGCCAGCAGTTTAAAAGGGAACAATCAGAACCAGCATTTT. This codes for CASSLKGNNQNQHF.